A single sample gave rise to the 28 T cell receptor beta chains below, sequenced in a study of T-cell reconstitution after alpha-beta-depleted transplantation in children. Preparation of the TCRbeta library was carried out with unique molecular identifiers. TCRdb fed the PCR reads into MiXCR, producing one record per CDR3 protein. The sample has a few hundred thousand distinct CDR3 sequences; roughly 30% are singletons. Sequencing was performed on PBMCs, taken before TCRalphabeta/CD19-depleted stem cell transplant. These TCRs come from a boy under three years old with Wiskott-Aldrich syndrome, due to receive a stem cell transplant.

The chain links TRBV12-3 or TRBV12-4 to TRBJ2-1; D not certain. V was pared by 6 bases and J by 5 bases, with 17 bases between. The CDR3 spans 15 residues. CDR3 in DNA: TGTGCCAGCAGGGCCCGGGCATCGGGCGACAATGAGCAGTTCTTC. This encodes CASRARASGDNEQFF.

This clonotype was seen only a few times. This chain joins TRBV20-1 and TRBJ2-1; 12 bases map to TRBD2. Germline CDR1 reads DFQATT; CDR2 reads SNEGSKA (reference sequence). Unmatched junction bases numbered 8, after V lost 0 bases and J lost 8 bases. The CDR3 has 16 residues. The CDR3 nucleotides are TGCAGTGCTAGAGATATCCTAGCGGGAGGGGTCGATGAGCAGTTCTTC. Translated: CSARDILAGGVDEQFF.

The genes are TRBV12-3 or TRBV12-4 and TRBJ1-2; D may be TRBD1 (6 bases). The length of the CDR3 is 17 residues. Between the trimmed V and J ends, which lost 3 bases and 4 bases, there was a span of 21 bases. The CDR3 spells CASSFRDKGAQFYGYTF. As DNA, the CDR3 is TGTGCCAGCAGTTTCCGGGACAAAGGTGCACAGTTCTATGGCTACACCTTC.

The rearrangement joins TRBV5-1 to TRBJ2-5; 7 positions agree with TRBD1. The germline CDR1 and CDR2 sequences are SGHRS and YFSETQ. The CDR3 is made up of 14 amino acids. V shed 7 bases and J 5 bases; nucleotides not matched to a gene: 11. CDR3 in amino acids: CASGPLTGEETQYF. CDR3 in DNA: TGCGCCAGCGGTCCCCTTACAGGGGAGGAGACCCAGTACTTC.

This chain links TRBV28 with TRBJ2-1; 8 positions agree with TRBD1. The V gene's germline CDR1 is MDHEN and CDR2 SYDVKM. The CDR3 loop spans 14 amino acids. The V and J ends lost 6 bases and 0 bases, in that order; junction bases with no gene match: 1. The CDR3 DNA reads TGTGCCAGCAGCGGGACAGGCTCCTACAATGAGCAGTTCTTC. As protein: CASSGTGSYNEQFF. Filled out from reference TRBV28 and TRBJ2-1, the complete variable domain reads DVKVTQSSRYLVKRTGEKVFLECVQDMDHENMFWYRQDPGLGLRLIYFSYDVKMKEKGDIPEGYSVSREKKERFSLILESASTNQTSMYLCASSGTGSYNEQFFGPGTRLTVL.

The chain couples TRBV5-1 to TRBJ2-1; no firm D call. Germline loops: CDR1 SGHRS, CDR2 YFSETQ. The CDR3 contains 12 residues. The V end was cut by 2 bases, the J end by 9 bases, with 9 bases between. The CDR3 region has the DNA TGCGCCAGCAGCTTTCTTGGGGTTGAGCAGTTCTTC. Amino acid sequence: CASSFLGVEQFF. The whole variable domain, remainder taken from reference TRBV5-1 and TRBJ2-1, is KAGVTQTPRYLIKTRGQQVTLSCSPISGHRSVSWYQQTPGQGLQFLFEYFSETQRNKGNFPGRFSGRQFSNSRSEMNVSTLELGDSALYLCASSFLGVEQFFGPGTRLTVL.

There are a few counts of this clonotype. This chain joins TRBV20-1 and TRBJ1-5; TRBD1 might be the D (5 bases). V was clipped by 3 bases and J by 2 bases, with 8 bases between them. CDR1 is DFQATT and CDR2 is SNEGSKA in the germline V gene (reference sequence). The CDR3 is 13 amino acids. Written as DNA, the CDR3 is TGCAGTGCTAGTCTAGGGGGCAATCAGCCCCAGCATTTT. Translation: CSASLGGNQPQHF.

This chain links TRBV29-1 with TRBJ2-7, with 9 bases fitting TRBD2. Germline V gene lookup returns CDR1 SQVTM and CDR2 ANQGSEA. There are 16 residues in the CDR3. J lost 3 bases, V lost 4 bases, and 13 bases had no gene match. The CDR3 DNA reads as TGCAGCGTTGCAATCTTCCTTAGCGGGAGACACTACGAGCAGTACTTC. This translates into CSVAIFLSGRHYEQYF.

The sample holds a few counts of this clonotype. The chain employs TRBV9 and TRBJ2-1; D ambiguous. V was pared by 3 bases and J by 7 bases, with 11 bases between. The germline CDR1 and CDR2 sequences are SGDLS and YYNGEE. The CDR3 is 13 amino acids. CDR3 in DNA: TGTGCCAGCAGCGAAAGACCAGGAAATGAGCAGTTCTTC. Amino acid sequence: CASSERPGNEQFF.

The chain joins TRBV5-6 to TRBJ2-5, with D unresolved. The CDR3 spans 15 residues. The V and J ends lost 0 bases and 2 bases respectively, with 11 bases between them. Germline loops: CDR1 SGHDT, CDR2 YYEEEE. The CDR3 DNA is TGTGCCAGCAGCTTGGGCCGAGGTCTACAAGAGACCCAGTACTTC. Protein: CASSLGRGLQETQYF.

The chain links TRBV28 to TRBJ2-2, with D maybe TRBD1 (5 bases). The CDR3 sequence is 14 residues long. V lost 7 bases, J lost 4 bases, and 13 bases lay in between. In germline, CDR1 is MDHEN, CDR2 SYDVKM. The CDR3 loop reads CASKFSGFTGELFF. CDR3 nucleotide sequence: TGTGCCAGCAAGTTTTCAGGGTTCACCGGGGAGCTGTTTTTT.

J is TRBJ2-5 and V is TRBV5-1; tentatively, D is TRBD2 (5 bases). The germline V and J ends were trimmed by 4 bases and 3 bases, with 16 bases remaining between them. The CDR3 contains 15 residues. The germline CDR1 and CDR2 sequences are SGHRS and YFSETQ. The CDR3 nucleotides read TGCGCCAGCAGCCTCCGTTCCCGGGATGAAGAGACCCAGTACTTC. It encodes CASSLRSRDEETQYF.

The rearrangement links TRBV6-1 to TRBJ2-7, with D possibly being TRBD1 (6 bases). The CDR3 totals 14 residues. V was clipped by 7 bases and J by 0 bases, with 13 bases between them. The germline CDR1 and CDR2 sequences are MNHNS and SASEGT. The CDR3 sequence: CASTRDRLSYEQYF. The CDR3, as DNA: TGTGCCAGCACCCGAGACAGGCTCTCCTACGAGCAGTACTTC.

The V gene is TRBV6-5, the J gene TRBJ1-3, with a weak D call TRBD1 (5 bases). This CDR3 comprises 15 residues. CDR1 and CDR2 from the germline V gene are MNHEY and SVGAGI. V was shortened by 0 bases and J by 4 bases, with 10 bases between the two germline ends. The CDR3 region has the DNA TGTGCCAGCAGTTACTCTGGAAGGGGAGGAAACACCATATATTTT. Its translation: CASSYSGRGGNTIYF.

This clonotype has just a few counts. The J gene is TRBJ2-3, the V gene TRBV2; D unclear. The V gene lost 7 bases and the J gene lost 1 base, with 9 bases spanning the gap. Germline lookup yields CDR1 SNHLY and CDR2 FYNNEI. This CDR3 contains 13 residues. CDR3 nucleotide sequence: TGTGCCAGCACCGCCTACGGCACAGATACGCAGTATTTT. It encodes CASTAYGTDTQYF.

Many counts were recorded for this clonotype. The V gene is TRBV20-1, the J gene TRBJ2-2; D tentatively reads TRBD1 or TRBD2 (5 bases each). V dropped 5 bases and J dropped 5 bases, with 18 bases sitting between them. The germline V gene has CDR1 DFQATT and CDR2 SNEGSKA (reference sequence). The CDR3 covers 15 residues. CDR3 in amino acids: CSARGHPKGTGELFF. CDR3 nucleotide sequence: TGCAGTGCTCGGGGCCACCCAAAGGGGACCGGGGAGCTGTTTTTT.

The chain combines TRBV7-9 with TRBJ2-5, with no clear D. Germline V gene lookup returns CDR1 SEHNR and CDR2 FQNEAQ (reference sequence). There are 15 residues in the CDR3. V lost 5 bases, J lost 4 bases, and 17 bases lay in between. The CDR3: CASSPSGVNGETQYF. The CDR3 DNA reads TGTGCCAGCAGCCCCTCTGGGGTTAATGGAGAGACCCAGTACTTC.

The chain employs TRBV5-1 and TRBJ2-1, with 7 bases fitting TRBD1. The CDR3 is 16 amino acids. CDR1 and CDR2 from the germline V gene are SGHRS and YFSETQ. J gave up 3 bases and V 0 bases, and 6 bases lay outside the gene matches. CDR3 region: CASSLARDSLYNEQFF. The CDR3 coding sequence is TGCGCCAGCAGCTTGGCCAGGGACAGCCTCTACAATGAGCAGTTCTTC.

The genes are TRBV12-3 or TRBV12-4 and TRBJ2-2; D not certain. The CDR3 extends over 14 amino acids. V dropped 5 bases and J dropped 0 bases, with 7 bases sitting between them. The CDR3: CASSPSANTGELFF. In DNA, the CDR3 is TGTGCCAGCAGTCCGTCCGCGAACACCGGGGAGCTGTTTTTT.

The V gene is TRBV2, the J gene TRBJ2-1, with D maybe TRBD1 (5 bases). The CDR3 totals 13 residues. The ends were cut back, 4 bases at V and 8 bases at J, with 12 bases in the middle. CDR1 and CDR2 from the germline V gene are SNHLY and FYNNEI. The CDR3 spells CASSVNRFDEQFF. The CDR3 bases are TGTGCCAGCAGTGTAAACAGGTTCGATGAGCAGTTCTTC.

This chain links TRBV30 with TRBJ2-4; weak D call: TRBD2 (6 bases). The V gene lost 0 bases and the J gene lost 5 bases, with 11 bases spanning the gap. CDR1 is GTSNPN, CDR2 SVGIG, per germline (reference sequence). CDR3 size: 14 residues. CDR3 in amino acids: CAWSVGGVQNIQYF. CDR3 bases: TGTGCCTGGAGTGTAGGAGGGGTCCAAAACATTCAGTACTTC.

This chain links TRBV7-8 with TRBJ1-3; TRBD1 is a possible D gene (5 bases). This CDR3 region has 14 residues. Trimming removed 5 bases at V and 4 bases at J, with 12 bases between. CDR1 and CDR2 (germline): SGHVS, FQNEAQ. The CDR3 DNA is TGTGCCAGCAGCGCCGTGGGGCTCGGAAACACCATATATTTT. Translated, it gives CASSAVGLGNTIYF.

This clonotype was recorded a few times. This sequence joins TRBV29-1 and TRBJ1-1; the D gene is possibly TRBD1 (6 bases). With 3 bases removed from V and 1 base from J, the gap between germline ends came to 12 bases. The germline V gene has CDR1 SQVTM and CDR2 ANQGSEA. The CDR3 runs to 14 residues. The CDR3 spells CSVDTGFWNTEAFF. Written as DNA, the CDR3 is TGCAGCGTTGATACAGGGTTCTGGAACACTGAAGCTTTCTTT.

The genes are TRBV24-1 and TRBJ2-1; 10 bases fit TRBD2. Germline CDR1 is KGHDR and CDR2 is SFDVKD. The V segment lost 8 bases and the J segment 9 bases; nucleotides outside the gene matches: 6. The CDR3 runs 13 residues. CDR3 sequence (DNA): TGTGCCACCAATTCCCTAGCGGGAGTTGAGCAGTTCTTC. This sequence encodes CATNSLAGVEQFF.

The rearrangement uses TRBV25-1 and TRBJ2-5; 9 bases align to TRBD2. The CDR3 has 16 residues. Germline CDR1 is MGHDK and CDR2 is SYGVNS. The V and J ends lost 3 bases and 5 bases, in that order; junction bases with no gene match: 10. CDR3 sequence reads: CASSDLGGREGETQYF. The CDR3 nucleotides are TGTGCCAGCAGTGATCTGGGCGGGAGGGAGGGTGAGACCCAGTACTTC.

This clonotype was seen more than once but under ten times. The chain has TRBV11-2 and TRBJ2-5; TRBD2 aligns across 11 bases. V lost 3 bases and J lost 4; bases outside the gene matches: 4. CDR3 length equals 15 residues. Germline assignment: CDR1 SGHAT and CDR2 FQNNGV. CDR3 amino acids: CASSLGLAASETQYF. The CDR3 nucleotides are TGTGCCAGCAGCTTGGGACTAGCGGCTTCAGAGACCCAGTACTTC.

This clonotype appeared a few times. The rearrangement joins TRBV29-1 to TRBJ2-5; 9 bases are shared with TRBD1. After removal of 5 bases from V and 5 bases from J, the junction contained 3 bases not matched to a gene. CDR1 is SQVTM, CDR2 ANQGSEA, per germline. The CDR3 runs to 12 residues. For the CDR3, the DNA is TGCAGCGTTAACAGGGGGCACGAGACCCAGTACTTC. It translates to CSVNRGHETQYF.

In its sample, this clonotype was seen a few times. The chain links TRBV10-3 to TRBJ1-2; TRBD1 matches at 9 bases. V lost 11 bases and J lost 3; bases outside the gene matches: 7. Per germline, CDR1 ENHRY and CDR2 SYGVKD. The CDR3 has 13 amino acids. CDR3 DNA sequence: TGTGCCTGCCGGGACAGGGTCGACTATGGCTACACCTTC. Translation: CACRDRVDYGYTF.